This TCR beta chain stems from a study of identical twins. Study-wide results and caveats: Possibly, invariant MAIT and iNKT cells partly confounded zero-insertion analyses.

In germline, CDR1 is SGHRS, CDR2 YFSETQ. This CDR3 region has 16 residues. V lost 0 bases to trimming and J lost 1 base; unmatched junction nucleotides: 4. Notes on this clonotype: Its antigen is not identified.

Carrying unique molecular identifiers, the cDNA also gained a universal primer site through template switching. In TCRdb, the 5' RACE reads were re-called with MiXCR into one record per CDR3 protein. The profile shows fewer than 500,000 distinct CDR3 sequences, roughly 13% of them singletons. The same sample was also studied in work on yellow fever vaccine responses in identical twins.

The sample was CD4+ T cells sorted from blood. The V gene is TRBV5-1, the J gene TRBJ2-3, with 8 positions matching TRBD1. This sequence was found in a woman aged 18-35 years in good health. The CDR3: CASSLALTGGTDTQYF. As DNA, the CDR3 is TGCGCCAGCAGCTTGGCCCTGACAGGGGGCACAGATACGCAGTATTTT.